These T cell receptor beta chains were read from a single sample in a study of blood T cell repertoires in COVID-19. Sequencing used immunoSEQ multiplex PCR; TCRdb keeps in-frame clones, though not all of them. The sample shows 200,000 to 250,000 clones, approximately 87% of them seen only once. The material sequenced was peripheral blood. These receptors came from a man in his 60s with acute or convalescent COVID-19. Both conserved end residues are part of each CDR3. Each record gives: J gene, clone size, CDR3 length, V gene, D gene, CDR3 DNA, CDR3 protein. A D gene is named only where the DNA matches it firmly. Where a row states a size, it is once, few, many or the class of an expanded clone; other rows omit it.

TRBJ2-1	once	16	TRBV7-9	-	TGTGCCAGCAGCCCCCGAGGTTCCCCCCCCTACAATGAGCAGTTCTTC	CASSPRGSPPYNEQFF
TRBJ2-5	-	17	TRBV14	TRBD2	TGTGCCAGCAGCCAAGGGAGAGGGACTATCACTCCAGGGACCCAGTACTTC	CASSQGRGTITPGTQYF
TRBJ1-4	-	15	TRBV5-1	-	TGCGCCAGCAGCTTGGACTCTCGGGGGAATGAAAAACTGTTTTTT	CASSLDSRGNEKLFF
TRBJ2-5	once	17	TRBV3-1/TRBV3-2	TRBD2	TGTGCCAGCAGCCAAGACATAGCGGGAGGGCTGAAAGAGACCCAGTACTTC	CASSQDIAGGLKETQYF
TRBJ2-5	-	14	TRBV29-1	TRBD1	TGCAGCGTTGAAGGTAGCGGGACAGGGGGCTTAGCTTACTTC	CSVEGSGTGGLAYF
TRBJ2-7	-	12	TRBV28	-	TGTGCCAGCAGTGGGACTTTCTACGAGCAGTACTTC	CASSGTFYEQYF
TRBJ1-1	-	13	TRBV11-3	TRBD1	TGTGCCACCCAGGGACAGAGTGGCACTGAAGCTTTCTTT	CATQGQSGTEAFF
TRBJ2-1	-	16	TRBV27	-	TGTGCCAGCAGTACCCCGGGACAAACCTCCTACAATGAGCAGTTCTTC	CASSTPGQTSYNEQFF
TRBJ1-6	-	17	TRBV9	-	TGTGCCAGCAGCGTAGGATCCCGACAGAACGATAATTCACCCCTCCACTTT	CASSVGSRQNDNSPLHF
TRBJ2-7	-	15	TRBV4-2	-	TGTGCCAGCAGCCAAGAGTACGGGAGCCCCTACGAGCAGTACTTC	CASSQEYGSPYEQYF
TRBJ2-5	-	15	TRBV13	TRBD1	TGTGCCAGCAGCATGGGACAGGGAAGACGGAAGACCCAGTACTTC	CASSMGQGRRKTQYF
TRBJ2-3	-	15	TRBV4-1	-	TGCGCCAGCAGCCTTAGACTACCTAGCACAGATACGCAGTATTTT	CASSLRLPSTDTQYF
TRBJ2-7	-	14	TRBV5-1	-	TGCGCCAGCAGCATAAGGGACTTGGCCTACGAGCAGTACTTC	CASSIRDLAYEQYF
TRBJ2-1	-	14	TRBV19	TRBD2	TGTGCCAGTAGTATACTAGCGGACTACAATGAGCAGTTCTTC	CASSILADYNEQFF
TRBJ2-5	-	15	TRBV5-1	TRBD1	TGCGCCAGCAGCCGCGGACAGGCGGCCGGTGAGACCCAGTACTTC	CASSRGQAAGETQYF
TRBJ1-2	-	12	TRBV5-5	-	TGTGCCAGCAGCGCGGGCGTCTATGGCTACACCTTC	CASSAGVYGYTF
TRBJ2-7	-	14	TRBV28	TRBD1	TGTGCCAGCAGTTTATACGGGACAGGGGAAGAGCAGTACTTC	CASSLYGTGEEQYF
TRBJ2-2	-	16	TRBV5-1	-	TGCGCCAGCAGCCCGGTTGGACAGTTGAACACCGGGGAGCTGTTTTTT	CASSPVGQLNTGELFF
TRBJ2-3	-	13	TRBV7-7	-	TGTGCTAGCAGCTTAGATTTAGAGGGTACGCAGTATTTT	CASSLDLEGTQYF
TRBJ1-6	once	15	TRBV5-1	-	TGCGCCAGCAAGACAGAGAGCTCCTATAATTCACCCCTCCACTTT	CASKTESSYNSPLHF
TRBJ2-3	-	13	TRBV29-1	TRBD1	TGCAGCGTCGAGGGACAGGTTGAGGATACGCAGTATTTT	CSVEGQVEDTQYF
TRBJ2-1	-	15	TRBV28	TRBD1	TGTGCCAGCAGTTTTGCGGGGACAGGGGTCAATGAGCAGTTCTTC	CASSFAGTGVNEQFF
TRBJ1-6	-	13	TRBV5-1	-	TGCGCCAGCAGGGACAGTCCCAATACACCCCTCCACTTT	CASRDSPNTPLHF
TRBJ2-5	-	14	TRBV6-5	TRBD1	TGTGCCAGCAGTTACTCGACAGGGCAAGAGACCCAGTACTTC	CASSYSTGQETQYF
TRBJ2-1	few	17	TRBV6-2/TRBV6-3	TRBD2	TGTGCCAGCAGTACCCCCCAAGCTAGCGGAAGATACAATGAGCAGTTCTTC	CASSTPQASGRYNEQFF
TRBJ1-2	-	12	TRBV5-6	-	TGTGCCAGCAGCTTGGGAGGAGATGGCTACACCTTC	CASSLGGDGYTF
TRBJ2-1	-	15	TRBV6-5	TRBD2	TGTGCCAGCAGCCCAGGAGAAGCGGGAGAGGATGAGCAGTTCTTC	CASSPGEAGEDEQFF
TRBJ1-2	-	12	TRBV28	TRBD1	TGTGCCAGCAGATCGGGACAGTCGGCCGGCACCTTC	CASRSGQSAGTF
TRBJ1-2	-	15	TRBV7-2	TRBD1	TGTGCCAGCAGCTTAGTTCAGGGGGCGAGCTATGGCTACACCTTC	CASSLVQGASYGYTF
TRBJ1-4	-	16	TRBV29-1	-	TGCAGCGTTGAACTCTCCACCGCATCACAAAATGAAAAACTGTTTTTT	CSVELSTASQNEKLFF
TRBJ2-7	-	20	TRBV28	TRBD2	TGTGCCAGCAGTTTAGGGTACAGGGTGATAATAGCGGGAGGTCCACCCGGGCAGTACTTC	CASSLGYRVIIAGGPPGQYF
TRBJ1-5	-	16	TRBV28	-	TGTGCCAGCAGTTCCCCGGGCGGGGGCTATTTTCAGCCCCAGCATTTT	CASSSPGGGYFQPQHF
TRBJ2-1	-	12	TRBV19	-	TGTGCCAGTAGTATCCCAGGTCTTCCCGAGTTCTTC	CASSIPGLPEFF
TRBJ2-6	-	16	TRBV5-1	-	TGCGCCAGCAGCTTGGGGGGCGTCGCTGGGGCCAACGTCCTGACTTTC	CASSLGGVAGANVLTF
TRBJ2-5	-	14	TRBV18	-	TGTGCCAGCTCACCACCGTCGGGGTGGGAGACCCAGTACTTC	CASSPPSGWETQYF
TRBJ2-5	-	12	TRBV18	-	TGTGCCAGCTCCAGGTACCAAGAGACCCAGTACTTC	CASSRYQETQYF
TRBJ1-1	-	15	TRBV6-5	-	TGTGCCAGCAGTTACCCGGGGAGGGGAGTCACTGAAGCTTTCTTT	CASSYPGRGVTEAFF
TRBJ2-3	-	13	TRBV29-1	TRBD1	TGCAGCGTTGAGGCCCAGGGGGCAGATACGCAGTATTTT	CSVEAQGADTQYF
TRBJ1-4	-	15	TRBV2	-	TGTGCCAGCATTCCACTTTCTGAGGGAGGGGAAAAACTGTTTTTT	CASIPLSEGGEKLFF
TRBJ2-7	-	14	TRBV11-1	TRBD2	TGTGCCAGCAGACGGCGGGAGAGCCCATCGAGCCCGTACTTC	CASRRRESPSSPYF
TRBJ2-1	once	16	TRBV11-3	TRBD2	TGTGCCAGCAGCCCCTCCTGGGGTAGCGGGAGCAATGAGCAGTTCTTC	CASSPSWGSGSNEQFF
TRBJ2-2	-	15	TRBV3-1/TRBV3-2	-	TGTGCCAGCAGCAAACGCAGGGAGGACACCGGGGAGCTGTTTTTT	CASSKRREDTGELFF
TRBJ2-5	once	14	TRBV7-9	-	TGTGCCAGCAGCTTAGTCTCAGGGCGGGAGACCCAGTACTTC	CASSLVSGRETQYF
TRBJ1-2	-	14	TRBV10-3	-	TGTGCCATCAGGCCTATGCGGGATGGCTATGGCTACACCTTC	CAIRPMRDGYGYTF
TRBJ2-1	-	16	TRBV15	TRBD2	TGTGCCACCAGCAGTCTCCGGGAGGGCCGGGGGAATGAGCAGTTCTTC	CATSSLREGRGNEQFF
TRBJ2-7	few	15	TRBV6-2/TRBV6-3	TRBD2	TGTGCCAGCAGCCGTACTAGCGGGAGCCCCCACGAGCAGTACTTC	CASSRTSGSPHEQYF
TRBJ2-5	-	13	TRBV7-7	-	TGTGCTAGCGGCCCGGGAGCGGAATCCCCCCAGTACTTC	CASGPGAESPQYF
TRBJ1-5	-	17	TRBV28	TRBD1	TGTGCCAGCAGCCGAGAACTAGACAGGGTCGGCAATCAGCCCCAGCATTTT	CASSRELDRVGNQPQHF
TRBJ2-5	once	12	TRBV10-2	-	TGCGCCAGCAGCCCTCTCGGGGAGACCCAGTACTTC	CASSPLGETQYF
TRBJ2-1	-	16	TRBV24-1	-	TGTGCCACCAGTGATTTGCGCGGCAAATCCTACAATGAGCAGTTCTTC	CATSDLRGKSYNEQFF
TRBJ2-3	-	15	TRBV27	-	TGTGCCAGCAGTCCTGGACAAGGGGCAGGGGATACGCAGTATTTT	CASSPGQGAGDTQYF
TRBJ2-7	-	11	TRBV6-6	-	TGTGCCAGCGTTAGAGCCTACGAGCAGTACTTC	CASVRAYEQYF
TRBJ2-1	-	13	TRBV10-3	-	TGTGCCATCAGTTTCAGGGGTGAGAATGAGCAGTTCTTC	CAISFRGENEQFF
TRBJ2-6	-	16	TRBV28	-	TGTGCCAGCAGCCTGGGGGCAGCCTCTGGGGCCAACGTCCTGACTTTC	CASSLGAASGANVLTF
TRBJ2-1	-	15	TRBV11-2	TRBD2	TGTGCCAGCAGCTTAGTCGCTAGCGGGAGGAATGAGCAGTTCTTC	CASSLVASGRNEQFF
TRBJ1-5	-	12	TRBV27	-	TGTGCCAGCAGGGGCATCAATCAGCCCCAGCATTTT	CASRGINQPQHF
TRBJ2-7	once	15	TRBV23-1	-	TGCGCCAGCACCGAAATCGACAGGTTCTCCTACGAGCAGTACTTC	CASTEIDRFSYEQYF
TRBJ1-1	-	14	TRBV20-1	-	TGCAGTGCTAGTAAGGATTCAGGGGACACTGAAGCTTTCTTT	CSASKDSGDTEAFF